The 17 T cell receptor beta chains given below trace back to one sample, sequenced in a study of molecular identifiers for immune sequencing clone quantification. TCRdb independently ran MiXCR on the PCR reads; one entry per CDR3 protein. This repertoire shows roughly 55,000 distinct CDR3 sequences, just over 35% found once; its top ten account for around 4%. Specimen: naive CD8+ T cells from blood, with Jurkat cell RNA spiked in. Described subset: FACS-sorted CD8+CD4-CCR7+CD45RA+ naive T cells. The receptors were sampled from a human donor in good health. Some libraries in this study had Jurkat cell RNA spiked in.

Written as DNA, the CDR3 is TGTGCCAGCAGTTCCCCCTCGACAGGGGGGAATGAGCAGTTCTTC. Its protein is CASSSPSTGGNEQFF. The rearrangement links TRBV12-3 or TRBV12-4 to TRBJ2-1, with TRBD1 identical over 9 bases. With V trimmed by 4 bases and J by 7 bases, 8 bases remained unmatched. This CDR3 spans 15 amino acids.

The V and J genes are TRBV11-2 and TRBJ2-7; 10 bases agree with TRBD2. V dropped 5 bases and J dropped 0; count of bases not matched to a gene: 16. The length of the CDR3 is 19 residues. Germline CDR1 SGHAT, CDR2 FQNNGV. The CDR3 bases are TGTGCCAGCAGCGCCTCCCCCCCAGCGGGAGGGCCCTACTCCTACGAGCAGTACTTC. Its protein is CASSASPPAGGPYSYEQYF.

The chain couples TRBV29-1 to TRBJ2-7; the D is unclear. Trimming shortened V by 6 bases and J by 3 bases, and 6 bases separated the two germline ends. The germline V gene has CDR1 SQVTM and CDR2 ANQGSEA. This CDR3 has 10 residues. The DNA for the CDR3 is TGCAGCGTAAAGGACTACGAGCAGTACTTC. It specifies CSVKDYEQYF.

In regard to this clonotype: A much larger clone sits a single nucleotide away, making a read error possible. This CDR3 is missing its conserved last phenylalanine or tryptophan, likely due to a read error. This chain uses TRBV20-1 with TRBJ2-2; 10 positions agree with TRBD2. The V segment lost 4 bases and the J segment 14 bases; nucleotides outside the gene matches: 10. The CDR3 has 13 residues. In germline, CDR1 is DFQATT, CDR2 SNEGSKA (reference sequence). The CDR3 DNA reads TGCAGTGCTACTCAAGCGGGAGGGACAGAACTGTTTTTA. This translates into CSATQAGGTELFL.

This clonotype was detected many times. The chain carries TRBV4-3 and TRBJ2-3, with D possibly being TRBD2 (5 bases). Deletions cut 0 bases from V and 2 bases from J, with 9 bases between. Germline CDR1 is LGHNA and CDR2 is YSLEER. CDR3 length: 15 residues. CDR3 nucleotides: TGCGCCAGCAGCCAAGAGGACTCAAACACAGATACGCAGTATTTT. Protein product: CASSQEDSNTDTQYF.

Comment on this clonotype: One junction end does not reproduce the germline sequence, and a read error may be involved. The chain recombines TRBV6-1 with TRBJ2-7; D uncertain. The CDR3 is 15 amino acids. Germline lookup yields CDR1 MNHNS and CDR2 SASEGT. As DNA, the CDR3 is TGTGCCGGCAGTGAAGCGCTGGGCCCCGTTTACGAGCAGTACTTC. It encodes CAGSEALGPVYEQYF.

In this sample, this clonotype turned up many times. This chain joins TRBV6-5 and TRBJ2-5, with TRBD1 matching 7 bases. The germline CDR1 and CDR2 sequences are MNHEY and SVGAGI. CDR3 length: 17 amino acids. The J segment lost 4 bases and the V segment lost 2 bases, leaving 13 bases of the junction unmatched. CDR3 amino acids: CASSYPHRGRSGETQYF. CDR3 nucleotide sequence: TGTGCCAGCAGTTACCCTCACAGGGGCCGGTCGGGAGAGACCCAGTACTTC.

Only a few counts were recorded for this clonotype. The rearrangement joins TRBV7-9 to TRBJ2-2; D is unclear. CDR1 SEHNR and CDR2 FQNEAQ come from the germline V gene (reference sequence). The CDR3 has 15 amino acids. The V and J ends lost 4 bases and 6 bases respectively, with 15 bases between them. CDR3 nucleotide sequence: TGTGCCAGCAGCTCCCCGGGCCCCCCCCCCGGGGAGCTGTTTTTT. It specifies CASSSPGPPPGELFF.

The rearrangement uses TRBV3-1 and TRBJ2-7; no clear D. V was clipped by 4 bases and J by 4 bases, with 14 bases between them. CDR1 and CDR2 (germline): LGHDT, YNNKEL (reference sequence). The CDR3 covers 14 residues. The CDR3 sequence: CASSRDGMGYEQYF. The CDR3 DNA follows: TGTGCCAGCAGCCGAGATGGGATGGGGTACGAGCAGTACTTC.

The gene calls are TRBV7-2 and TRBJ1-4; unclear D gene. Germline lookup yields CDR1 SGHTA and CDR2 FQGNSA. The CDR3 runs to 15 residues. V was pared by 0 bases and J by 9 bases, with 14 bases between. The CDR3 reads CASSLAVGVGKKLFF. CDR3 DNA sequence: TGTGCCAGCAGCTTAGCGGTTGGTGTCGGTAAAAAACTGTTTTTT. Filled out from reference TRBV7-2 and TRBJ1-4, the complete variable domain reads GAGVSQSPSNKVTEKGKDVELRCDPISGHTALYWYRQSLGQGLEFLIYFQGNSAPDKSGLPSDRFSAERTGGSVSTLTIQRTQQEDSAVYLCASSLAVGVGKKLFFGSGTQLSVL.

The V gene is TRBV4-1, the J gene TRBJ1-3; D is unclear. The V gene's germline CDR1 is MGHRA and CDR2 YSYEKL. The CDR3 runs 17 residues. V was cut by 4 bases and J by 0 bases, with 16 bases left in between. The CDR3 is CASSRVPPGPSGNTIYF. CDR3 sequence (DNA): TGCGCCAGCAGCCGAGTCCCCCCAGGACCCTCTGGAAACACCATATATTTT.

This chain uses TRBV28 with TRBJ2-3; D remains unclear. V was shortened by 7 bases and J by 0 bases, with 14 bases between the two germline ends. This CDR3 has 15 amino acids. In germline, CDR1 is MDHEN, CDR2 SYDVKM. The CDR3 reads CASINYGPSTDTQYF. CDR3 sequence (DNA): TGTGCCAGCATCAACTACGGTCCTAGCACAGATACGCAGTATTTT.

The chain combines TRBV12-3 or TRBV12-4 with TRBJ2-5; D gene unclear. Trimming removed 3 bases from V and 4 bases from J, with 9 bases in between. The CDR3 length is 13 residues. The CDR3 is CASSFGSIETQYF. CDR3 sequence (DNA): TGTGCCAGCAGTTTTGGCAGCATAGAGACCCAGTACTTC.

This clonotype came up a few times. V gene TRBV16 combines with J gene TRBJ2-7; TRBD1 agrees at 7 bases. The J segment lost 5 bases and the V segment lost 3 bases, leaving 7 bases of the junction unmatched. Germline V lookup: CDR1 KGHSY, CDR2 FQNENV. This CDR3 is 14 amino acids long. CDR3 in amino acids: CASSQLQGSDEQYF. The DNA of the CDR3 is TGTGCCAGCAGCCAGTTACAGGGGAGCGACGAGCAGTACTTC.

This clonotype was seen at least ten times. The chain is built from TRBV12-3 or TRBV12-4 and TRBJ2-3; no clear D gene. CDR3 length: 11 residues. V dropped 6 bases and J dropped 2 bases, with 3 bases sitting between them. The CDR3 nucleotides read TGTGCCAGCAGCCACACAGATACGCAGTATTTT. Translating it yields CASSHTDTQYF.

Concerning this clonotype: At one end the junction does not follow the germline gene, possibly because of a read error. V gene TRBV27 combines with J gene TRBJ1-5; D unclear. Germline V gene sequence: CDR1 MNHEY, CDR2 SMNVEV (reference sequence). The length of the CDR3 is 15 residues. The CDR3 here is CASRLFSGFRQPQHF. CDR3 coding DNA: TGTGCCAGCAGGTTATTTTCGGGGTTTAGGCAGCCCCAGCATTTT.

As to this clonotype: An end of the junction does not agree with germline; a read error may underlie this. The chain recombines TRBV29-1 with TRBJ2-2; possible D gene TRBD1, 5 bases. CDR3 length: 13 residues. Germline V lookup: CDR1 SQVTM, CDR2 ANQGSEA. The CDR3 nucleotides read TGCAGCGTTCTTGGAAGGGGTCGTGGGGATCTGGTTTTT. This codes for CSVLGRGRGDLVF.